The entry below gives a single T cell receptor (beta chain) sequence along with its context. One Seattle source followed patients from active infection through their disease course. The source of the sample is a study of blood T cell repertoires in COVID-19. Study-level background: Sources were T cells, B-cell-depleted T cells, or PBMCs; the material itself was cDNA or gDNA.

Per the authors' pipeline: Amplification of reference gene primers was used by the study to estimate nucleated cell counts. Repertoires were generated with immunoSEQ multiplex PCR, while TCRdb's copy carries only in-frame clones and drops some. V and J calls plus clone size are reproduced from that table; the DNA served to infer D and trimming. The table has about 350,000 clones, 80% to 90% seen once; the top ten hold approximately 9.9%. The receptor comes from a man aged 30-40 years with COVID-19, enrolled during active disease. Sequencing was carried out using peripheral blood.

The CDR3, as DNA: TGTGCCAGCAAACAGGAAAGTGACTACGAGCAGTACTTC. This translates into CASKQESDYEQYF. The chain recombines TRBV25-1 with TRBJ2-7; tentative D call: TRBD1 (5 bases). Trimming left V 7 bases short and J 3 bases short, with 13 bases between. Germline V CDR1 and CDR2: MGHDK, SYGVNS. This CDR3 has 13 amino acids.